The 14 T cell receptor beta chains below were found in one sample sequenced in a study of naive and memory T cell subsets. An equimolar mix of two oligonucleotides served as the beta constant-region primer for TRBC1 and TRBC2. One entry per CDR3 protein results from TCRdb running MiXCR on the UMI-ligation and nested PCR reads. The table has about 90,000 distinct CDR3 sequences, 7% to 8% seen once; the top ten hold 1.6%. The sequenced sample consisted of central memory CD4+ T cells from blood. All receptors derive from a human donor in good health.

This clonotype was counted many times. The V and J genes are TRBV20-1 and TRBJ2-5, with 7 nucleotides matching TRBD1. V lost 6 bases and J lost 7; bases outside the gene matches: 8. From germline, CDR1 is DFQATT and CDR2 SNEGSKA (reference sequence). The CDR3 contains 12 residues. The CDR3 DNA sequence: TGCAGTGCCATACGGCCAGGGGGGACCCAGTACTTC. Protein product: CSAIRPGGTQYF.

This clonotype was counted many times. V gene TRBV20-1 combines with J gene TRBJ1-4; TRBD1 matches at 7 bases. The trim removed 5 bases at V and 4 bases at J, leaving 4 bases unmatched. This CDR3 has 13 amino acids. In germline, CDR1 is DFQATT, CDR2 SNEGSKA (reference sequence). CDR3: CSAGDSFNEKLFF. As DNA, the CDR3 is TGCAGTGCTGGGGACAGCTTTAATGAAAAACTGTTTTTT.

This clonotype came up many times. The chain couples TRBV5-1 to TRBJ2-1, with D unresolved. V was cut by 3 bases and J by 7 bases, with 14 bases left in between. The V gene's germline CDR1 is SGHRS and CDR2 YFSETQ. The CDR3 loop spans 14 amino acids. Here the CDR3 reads CASSSTPNSNEQFF. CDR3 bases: TGCGCCAGCAGCTCTACCCCAAATAGTAATGAGCAGTTCTTC.

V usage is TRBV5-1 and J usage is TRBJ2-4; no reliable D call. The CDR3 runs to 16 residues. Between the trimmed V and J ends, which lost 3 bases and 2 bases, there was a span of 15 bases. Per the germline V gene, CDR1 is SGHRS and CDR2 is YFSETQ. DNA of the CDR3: TGCGCCAGCAGCTACTCTGACACCGGAACCAAAAACATTCAGTACTTC. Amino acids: CASSYSDTGTKNIQYF. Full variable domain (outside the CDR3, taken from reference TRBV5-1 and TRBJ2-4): KAGVTQTPRYLIKTRGQQVTLSCSPISGHRSVSWYQQTPGQGLQFLFEYFSETQRNKGNFPGRFSGRQFSNSRSEMNVSTLELGDSALYLCASSYSDTGTKNIQYFGAGTRLSVL.

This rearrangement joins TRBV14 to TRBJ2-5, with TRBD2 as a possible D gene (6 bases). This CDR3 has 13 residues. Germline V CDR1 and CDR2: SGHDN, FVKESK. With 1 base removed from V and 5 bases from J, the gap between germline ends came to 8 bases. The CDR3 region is CASSQGGVETQYF. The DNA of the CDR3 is TGTGCCAGCAGCCAAGGGGGGGTGGAGACCCAGTACTTC.

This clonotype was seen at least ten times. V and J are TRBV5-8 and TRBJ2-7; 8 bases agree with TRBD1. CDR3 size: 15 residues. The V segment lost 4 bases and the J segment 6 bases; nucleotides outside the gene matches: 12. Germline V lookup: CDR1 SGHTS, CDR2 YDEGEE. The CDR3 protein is CASSPRTGSKGEQYF. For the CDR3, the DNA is TGTGCCAGCAGCCCCCGGACAGGGTCGAAAGGCGAGCAGTACTTC.

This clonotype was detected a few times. The CDR3 sequence is CASSLGGRSRTIEQFF. For the CDR3, the DNA is TGTGCCAGCAGCTTAGGAGGCCGGTCTCGAACAATTGAGCAGTTCTTC. The chain employs TRBV7-2 and TRBJ2-1; D uncertain. CDR3 length: 16 amino acids. Trimming shortened V by 1 base and J by 9 bases, and 19 bases separated the two germline ends. Germline V gives CDR1 SGHTA, CDR2 FQGNSA.

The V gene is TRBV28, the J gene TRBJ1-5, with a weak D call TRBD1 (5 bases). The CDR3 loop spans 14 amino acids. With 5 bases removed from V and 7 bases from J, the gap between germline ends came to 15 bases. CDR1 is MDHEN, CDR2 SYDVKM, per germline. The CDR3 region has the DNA TGTGCCAGCAGTCATGAGGGGATGGGGCAGCCCCAGCATTTT. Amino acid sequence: CASSHEGMGQPQHF. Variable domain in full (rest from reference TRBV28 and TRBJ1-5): DVKVTQSSRYLVKRTGEKVFLECVQDMDHENMFWYRQDPGLGLRLIYFSYDVKMKEKGDIPEGYSVSREKKERFSLILESASTNQTSMYLCASSHEGMGQPQHFGDGTRLSIL.

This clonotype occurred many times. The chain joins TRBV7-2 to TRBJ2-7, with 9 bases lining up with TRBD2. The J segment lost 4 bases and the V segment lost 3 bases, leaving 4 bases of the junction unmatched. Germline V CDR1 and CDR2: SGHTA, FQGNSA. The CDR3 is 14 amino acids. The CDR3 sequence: CASSFAGGMYEQYF. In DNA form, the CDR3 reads TGTGCCAGCAGCTTTGCGGGAGGGATGTACGAGCAGTACTTC.

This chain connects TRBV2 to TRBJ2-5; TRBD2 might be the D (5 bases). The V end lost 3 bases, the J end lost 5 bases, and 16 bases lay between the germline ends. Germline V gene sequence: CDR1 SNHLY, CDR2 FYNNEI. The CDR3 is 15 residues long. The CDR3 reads CASSDGSGVAETQYF. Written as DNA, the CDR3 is TGTGCCAGCAGTGATGGATCCGGGGTTGCGGAGACCCAGTACTTC.

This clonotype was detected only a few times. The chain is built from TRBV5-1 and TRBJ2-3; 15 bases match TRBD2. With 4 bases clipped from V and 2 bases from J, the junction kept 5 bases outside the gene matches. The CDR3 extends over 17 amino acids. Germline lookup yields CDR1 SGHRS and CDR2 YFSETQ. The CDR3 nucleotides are TGCGCCAGCAGCGCTGGGACTAGCGGGGGGTTCACAGATACGCAGTATTTT. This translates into CASSAGTSGGFTDTQYF.

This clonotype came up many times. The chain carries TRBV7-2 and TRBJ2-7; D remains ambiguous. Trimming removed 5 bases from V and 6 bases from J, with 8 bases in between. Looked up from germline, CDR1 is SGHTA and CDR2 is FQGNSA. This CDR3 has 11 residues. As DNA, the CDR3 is TGTGCCAGCAGCCTACGATTCGAGCAGTACTTC. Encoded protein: CASSLRFEQYF. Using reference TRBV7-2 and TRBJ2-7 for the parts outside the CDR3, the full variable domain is GAGVSQSPSNKVTEKGKDVELRCDPISGHTALYWYRQSLGQGLEFLIYFQGNSAPDKSGLPSDRFSAERTGGSVSTLTIQRTQQEDSAVYLCASSLRFEQYFGPGTRLTVT.

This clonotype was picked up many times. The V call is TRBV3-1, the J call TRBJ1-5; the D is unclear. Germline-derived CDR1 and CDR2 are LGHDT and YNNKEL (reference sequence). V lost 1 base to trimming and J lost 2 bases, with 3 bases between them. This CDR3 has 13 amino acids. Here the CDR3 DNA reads TGTGCCAGCAGCCAAGGTCGCAATCAGCCCCAGCATTTT. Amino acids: CASSQGRNQPQHF.

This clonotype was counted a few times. The CDR3 sequence is CASSEWTDTEAFF. In nucleotides, the CDR3 is TGTGCCAGCAGTGAATGGACAGACACTGAAGCTTTCTTT. This rearrangement joins TRBV6-1 to TRBJ1-1; D might be TRBD1 (6 bases). Per germline, CDR1 MNHNS and CDR2 SASEGT. This CDR3 comprises 13 residues. Trimming pared 2 bases from V and 3 bases from J, leaving 7 bases between.